These 12 T cell receptor beta chains were sequenced from one sample in a study of T-cell memory formation after mild COVID-19. In TCRdb, the 5' RACE reads were re-called with MiXCR into one record per CDR3 protein. Altogether approximately 500,000 distinct CDR3 sequences are present, approximately 25% being singletons, with the ten largest covering 9.5% to 15%. The material sequenced was PBMCs or a T cell subset sorted from them (not recorded which). These TCRs come from an adult woman who had mild COVID-19 (a few samples of this study predate the infection). Cell type and time point are not known.

This clonotype was detected only a few times. The rearrangement uses TRBV3-1 and TRBJ1-3; D call uncertain. Germline values: CDR1 LGHDT, CDR2 YNNKEL (reference sequence). Trimming stripped 4 bases from V and 0 bases from J, with 10 bases between. CDR3 length: 15 amino acids. The DNA of the CDR3 is TGTGCCAGCAGCCGACGGGAGAGCTCTGGAAACACCATATATTTT. Residues: CASSRRESSGNTIYF.

The rearrangement uses TRBV29-1 and TRBJ2-3; D may match TRBD1 or TRBD2 (5 bases each). This CDR3 contains 11 residues. Germline CDR1 reads SQVTM; CDR2 reads ANQGSEA. Between the trimmed V and J ends, which lost 5 bases and 6 bases, there was a span of 9 bases. The chain's CDR3 is CSVRGADTQYF. CDR3 nucleotides: TGCAGCGTTCGGGGCGCGGATACGCAGTATTTT.

This clonotype was seen a few times. The rearrangement uses TRBV29-1 and TRBJ1-2; the D is unclear. The CDR3 is 13 residues long. V lost 4 bases and J 3 bases, leaving 12 bases between the germline ends. Germline CDR1 and CDR2: SQVTM and ANQGSEA. CDR3 sequence (DNA): TGCAGCGTTGGAGGGAATATTGACTATGGCTACACCTTC. It translates to CSVGGNIDYGYTF.

V is TRBV20-1 and J is TRBJ1-2, with TRBD1 identical over 9 bases. CDR3 size: 13 residues. Germline CDR1 is DFQATT and CDR2 is SNEGSKA (reference sequence). With V trimmed by 5 bases and J by 6 bases, 7 bases remained unmatched. CDR3 sequence (DNA): TGCAGTGCTGAGAGGGACAGGGACCATGGCTACACCTTC. Protein sequence: CSAERDRDHGYTF.

This clonotype occurred a few times. The CDR3 loop is CASRSNEGGHGGYTF. Here the CDR3 DNA reads TGTGCCAGCAGGTCTAACGAGGGCGGGCATGGAGGCTACACCTTC. The genes are TRBV12-3 or TRBV12-4 and TRBJ1-2; the D is unclear. V was trimmed by 6 bases and J by 8 bases, leaving 22 bases between them. The CDR3 loop spans 15 amino acids.

The chain uses TRBV12-3 or TRBV12-4 and TRBJ2-1; a weak D match, TRBD2 (6 bases). There are 16 residues in the CDR3. V was shortened by 3 bases and J by 0 bases, with 12 bases between the two germline ends. The DNA for the CDR3 is TGTGCCAGCAGTTTCTCCGGGACTTACTCCTACAATGAGCAGTTCTTC. This encodes CASSFSGTYSYNEQFF.

The chain employs TRBV10-3 and TRBJ1-2, with D possibly TRBD1 on 5 matching bases. This CDR3 contains 13 residues. The germline gives CDR1 ENHRY, CDR2 SYGVKD. Trimming pared 6 bases from V and 2 bases from J, leaving 10 bases between. The CDR3 sequence: CAISLDRNYGYTF. CDR3 nucleotides: TGTGCCATCAGCCTAGACAGAAACTATGGCTACACCTTC.

This clonotype showed up just a few times. This sequence joins TRBV5-1 and TRBJ2-1; 10 positions match TRBD1. The V and J ends lost 0 bases and 3 bases, in that order; junction bases with no gene match: 3. The CDR3 totals 16 residues. Germline V gives CDR1 SGHRS, CDR2 YFSETQ. CDR3 nucleotides: TGCGCCAGCAGCTTGGGGGACAGGGGTGACTACAATGAGCAGTTCTTC. Its translation: CASSLGDRGDYNEQFF.

The chain links TRBV12-3 or TRBV12-4 to TRBJ2-2, with D perhaps TRBD2 (6 bases). The ends were cut back, 7 bases at V and 3 bases at J, with 9 bases in the middle. This CDR3 has 13 residues. The CDR3 is CASMWEDTGELFF. CDR3 bases: TGTGCCAGCATGTGGGAGGACACCGGGGAGCTGTTTTTT.

CDR3 DNA sequence: TGTGCCAGCAGCTACGGACTAGGCCTCCGCACAGATACGCAGTATTTT. Residues: CASSYGLGLRTDTQYF. This sequence joins TRBV7-8 and TRBJ2-3; 7 nucleotides match TRBD2. CDR1 and CDR2 (germline): SGHVS, FQNEAQ. J gave up 1 base and V 4 bases, and 8 bases lay outside the gene matches. CDR3 size: 16 residues. Looking up the rest from reference TRBV7-8 and TRBJ2-3 gives the full variable domain: GAGVSQSPRYKVAKRGQDVALRCDPISGHVSLFWYQQALGQGPEFLTYFQNEAQLDKSGLPSDRFFAERPEGSVSTLKIQRTQQEDSAVYLCASSYGLGLRTDTQYFGPGTRLTVL.

A few counts support this clonotype. The V gene is TRBV11-1, the J gene TRBJ2-2; D unresolved. Trimming cost V 2 bases and J 4 bases, with 14 bases left between them. The CDR3 sequence is 16 residues long. Germline lookup yields CDR1 SGHAT and CDR2 FQDESV (reference sequence). The CDR3 loop reads CASSLRARTPTGELFF. CDR3 in DNA: TGTGCCAGCAGCTTAAGGGCTAGAACGCCCACCGGGGAGCTGTTTTTT.

This clonotype was recorded a few times. The J gene is TRBJ2-2, the V gene TRBV24-1; D uncertain. The CDR3 is made up of 15 amino acids. The germline V gene has CDR1 KGHDR and CDR2 SFDVKD. V lost 6 bases, J lost 0 bases, and 10 bases lay in between. CDR3 DNA sequence: TGTGCCACCAGTTTTAGCAGAGCGAACACCGGGGAGCTGTTTTTT. Translation gives CATSFSRANTGELFF.